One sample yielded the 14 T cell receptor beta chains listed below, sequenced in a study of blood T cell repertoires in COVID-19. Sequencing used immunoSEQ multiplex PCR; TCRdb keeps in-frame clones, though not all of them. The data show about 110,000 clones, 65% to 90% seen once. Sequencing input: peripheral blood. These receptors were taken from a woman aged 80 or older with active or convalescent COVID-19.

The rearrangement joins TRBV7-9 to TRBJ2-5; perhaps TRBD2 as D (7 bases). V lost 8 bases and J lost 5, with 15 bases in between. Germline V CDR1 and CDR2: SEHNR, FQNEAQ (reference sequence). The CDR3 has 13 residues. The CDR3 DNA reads TGTGCCAGCCTCCGGGGGGCAGAGGAGACCCAGTACTTC. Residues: CASLRGAEETQYF. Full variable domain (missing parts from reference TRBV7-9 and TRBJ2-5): DTGVSQNPRHKITKRGQNVTFRCDPISEHNRLYWYRQTLGQGPEFLTYFQNEAQLEKSRLLSDRFSAERPKGSFSTLEIQRTEQGDSAMYLCASLRGAEETQYFGPGTRLLVL.

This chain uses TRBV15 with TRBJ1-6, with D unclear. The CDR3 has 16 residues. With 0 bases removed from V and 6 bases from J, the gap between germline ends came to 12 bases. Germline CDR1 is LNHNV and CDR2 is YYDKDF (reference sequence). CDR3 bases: TGTGCCACCAGCAGAGATCCAGATCCCTCTAATTCACCCCTCCACTTT. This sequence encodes CATSRDPDPSNSPLHF.

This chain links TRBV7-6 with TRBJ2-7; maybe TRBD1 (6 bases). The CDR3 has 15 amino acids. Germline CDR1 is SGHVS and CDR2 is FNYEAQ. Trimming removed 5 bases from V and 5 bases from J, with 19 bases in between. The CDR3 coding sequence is TGTGCCAGCAGCCACCGGGACACGGGTTTAAACGAGCAGTACTTC. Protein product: CASSHRDTGLNEQYF. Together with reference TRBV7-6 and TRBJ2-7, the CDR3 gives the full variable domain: GAGVSQSPRYKVTKRGQDVALRCDPISGHVSLYWYRQALGQGPEFLTYFNYEAQQDKSGLPNDRFSAERPEGSISTLTIQRTEQRDSAMYRCASSHRDTGLNEQYFGPGTRLTVT.

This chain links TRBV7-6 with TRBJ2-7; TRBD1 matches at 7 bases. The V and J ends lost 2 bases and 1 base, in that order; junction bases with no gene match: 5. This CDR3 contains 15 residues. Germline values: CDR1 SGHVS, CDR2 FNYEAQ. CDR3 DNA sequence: TGTGCCAGCAGCTTAACCTCAGGGGGATCCTACGAGCAGTACTTC. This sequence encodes CASSLTSGGSYEQYF.

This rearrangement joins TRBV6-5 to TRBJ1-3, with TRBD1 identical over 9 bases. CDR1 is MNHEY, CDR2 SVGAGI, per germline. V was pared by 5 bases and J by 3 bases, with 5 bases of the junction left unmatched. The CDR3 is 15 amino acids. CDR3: CASSPKTGGGNTIYF. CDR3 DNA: TGTGCCAGCAGTCCTAAGACAGGGGGTGGAAACACCATATATTTT.

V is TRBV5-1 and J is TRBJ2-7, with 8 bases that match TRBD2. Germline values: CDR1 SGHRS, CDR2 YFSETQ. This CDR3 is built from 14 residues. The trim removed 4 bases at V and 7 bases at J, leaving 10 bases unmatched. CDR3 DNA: TGCGCCAGCAGCGTATTAGCGGGGTCTATGGAGCAGTACTTC. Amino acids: CASSVLAGSMEQYF. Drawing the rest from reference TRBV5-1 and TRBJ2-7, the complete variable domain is KAGVTQTPRYLIKTRGQQVTLSCSPISGHRSVSWYQQTPGQGLQFLFEYFSETQRNKGNFPGRFSGRQFSNSRSEMNVSTLELGDSALYLCASSVLAGSMEQYFGPGTRLTVT.

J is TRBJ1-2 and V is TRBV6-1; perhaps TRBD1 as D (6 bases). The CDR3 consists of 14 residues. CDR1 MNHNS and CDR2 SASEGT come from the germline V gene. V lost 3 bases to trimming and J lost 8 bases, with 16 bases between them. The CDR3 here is CASSEKGVLRGYTF. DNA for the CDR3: TGTGCCAGCAGTGAGAAGGGGGTCCTAAGGGGCTACACCTTC.

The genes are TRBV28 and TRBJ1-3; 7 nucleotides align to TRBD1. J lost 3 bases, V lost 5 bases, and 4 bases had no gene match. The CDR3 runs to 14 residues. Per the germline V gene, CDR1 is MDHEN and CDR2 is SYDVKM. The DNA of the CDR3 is TGTGCCAGCAGTCCGACAGGGAGTGGAAACACCATATATTTT. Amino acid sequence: CASSPTGSGNTIYF.

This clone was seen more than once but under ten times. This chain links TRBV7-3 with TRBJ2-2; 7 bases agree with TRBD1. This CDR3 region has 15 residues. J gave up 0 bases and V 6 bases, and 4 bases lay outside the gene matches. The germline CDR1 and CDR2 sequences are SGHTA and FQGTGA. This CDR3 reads CASRSQGANTGELFF. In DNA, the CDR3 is TGTGCCAGCAGGAGTCAGGGGGCGAACACCGGGGAGCTGTTTTTT.

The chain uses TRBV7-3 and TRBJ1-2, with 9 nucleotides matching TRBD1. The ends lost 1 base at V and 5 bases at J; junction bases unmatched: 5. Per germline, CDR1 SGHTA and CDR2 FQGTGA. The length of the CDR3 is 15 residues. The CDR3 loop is CASSLNPGQGYGYTF. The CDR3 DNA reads TGTGCCAGCAGCTTAAATCCGGGACAGGGTTATGGCTACACCTTC. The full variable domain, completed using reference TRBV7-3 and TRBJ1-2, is GAGVSQTPSNKVTEKGKYVELRCDPISGHTALYWYRQSLGQGPEFLIYFQGTGAADDSGLPNDRFFAVRPEGSVSTLKIQRTERGDSAVYLCASSLNPGQGYGYTFGSGTRLTVV.

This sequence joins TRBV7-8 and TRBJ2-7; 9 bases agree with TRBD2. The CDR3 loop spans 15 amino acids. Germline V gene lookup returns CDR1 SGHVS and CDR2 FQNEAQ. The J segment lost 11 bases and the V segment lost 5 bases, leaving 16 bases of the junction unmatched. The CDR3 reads CASSPLAGAQTQKYF. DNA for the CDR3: TGTGCCAGCAGCCCATTAGCGGGAGCCCAAACTCAGAAGTACTTC.

The CDR3 region is CASSAGSGSQSHEQYF. The CDR3 bases are TGCGCCAGCAGTGCAGGTAGCGGGAGCCAGTCCCACGAGCAGTACTTC. This sequence joins TRBV10-1 and TRBJ2-7; 9 nucleotides agree with TRBD2. V was clipped by 4 bases and J by 5 bases; unmatched bases: 12. The CDR3 contains 16 residues. In germline, CDR1 is WNHNN, CDR2 SYGVQD (reference sequence).

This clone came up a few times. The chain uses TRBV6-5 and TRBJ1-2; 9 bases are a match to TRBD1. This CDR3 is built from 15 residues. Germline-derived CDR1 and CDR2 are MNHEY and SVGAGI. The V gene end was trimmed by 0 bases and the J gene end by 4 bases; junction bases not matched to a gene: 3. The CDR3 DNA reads TGTGCCAGCAGTTACTCGACAGGGGGTCCCTATGGCTACACCTTC. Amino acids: CASSYSTGGPYGYTF.

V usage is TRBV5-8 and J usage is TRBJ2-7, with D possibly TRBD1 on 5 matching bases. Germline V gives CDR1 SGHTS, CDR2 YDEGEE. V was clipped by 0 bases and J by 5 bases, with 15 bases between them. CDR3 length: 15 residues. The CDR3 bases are TGTGCCAGCAGCTTGGGGGGCTCCACGGGCGACGAGCAGTACTTC. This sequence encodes CASSLGGSTGDEQYF.